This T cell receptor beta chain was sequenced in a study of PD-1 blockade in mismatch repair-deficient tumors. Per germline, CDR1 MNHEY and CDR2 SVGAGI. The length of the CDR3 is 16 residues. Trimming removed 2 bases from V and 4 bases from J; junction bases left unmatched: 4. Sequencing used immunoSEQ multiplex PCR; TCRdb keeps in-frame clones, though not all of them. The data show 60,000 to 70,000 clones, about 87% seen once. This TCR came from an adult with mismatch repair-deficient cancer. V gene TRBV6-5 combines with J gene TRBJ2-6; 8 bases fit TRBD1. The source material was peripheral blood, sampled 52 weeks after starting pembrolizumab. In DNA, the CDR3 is TGTGCCAGCAGTTACGGGCAGGGGGCCGGGGCCAACGTCCTGACTTTC. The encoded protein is CASSYGQGAGANVLTF.